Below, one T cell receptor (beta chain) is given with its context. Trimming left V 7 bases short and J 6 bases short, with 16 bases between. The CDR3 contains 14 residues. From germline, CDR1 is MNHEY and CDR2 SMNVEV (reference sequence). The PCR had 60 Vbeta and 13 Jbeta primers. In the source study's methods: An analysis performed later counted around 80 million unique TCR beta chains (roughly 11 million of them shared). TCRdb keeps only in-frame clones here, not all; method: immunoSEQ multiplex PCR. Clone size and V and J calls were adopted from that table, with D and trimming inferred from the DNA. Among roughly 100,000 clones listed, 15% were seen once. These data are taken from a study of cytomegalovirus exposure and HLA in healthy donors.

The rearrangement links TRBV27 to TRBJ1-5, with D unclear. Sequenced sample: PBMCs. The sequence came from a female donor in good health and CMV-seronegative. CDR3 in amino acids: CASTRTLNGQPQHF. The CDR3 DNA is TGTGCCAGCACCCGAACCCTAAATGGTCAGCCCCAGCATTTT.